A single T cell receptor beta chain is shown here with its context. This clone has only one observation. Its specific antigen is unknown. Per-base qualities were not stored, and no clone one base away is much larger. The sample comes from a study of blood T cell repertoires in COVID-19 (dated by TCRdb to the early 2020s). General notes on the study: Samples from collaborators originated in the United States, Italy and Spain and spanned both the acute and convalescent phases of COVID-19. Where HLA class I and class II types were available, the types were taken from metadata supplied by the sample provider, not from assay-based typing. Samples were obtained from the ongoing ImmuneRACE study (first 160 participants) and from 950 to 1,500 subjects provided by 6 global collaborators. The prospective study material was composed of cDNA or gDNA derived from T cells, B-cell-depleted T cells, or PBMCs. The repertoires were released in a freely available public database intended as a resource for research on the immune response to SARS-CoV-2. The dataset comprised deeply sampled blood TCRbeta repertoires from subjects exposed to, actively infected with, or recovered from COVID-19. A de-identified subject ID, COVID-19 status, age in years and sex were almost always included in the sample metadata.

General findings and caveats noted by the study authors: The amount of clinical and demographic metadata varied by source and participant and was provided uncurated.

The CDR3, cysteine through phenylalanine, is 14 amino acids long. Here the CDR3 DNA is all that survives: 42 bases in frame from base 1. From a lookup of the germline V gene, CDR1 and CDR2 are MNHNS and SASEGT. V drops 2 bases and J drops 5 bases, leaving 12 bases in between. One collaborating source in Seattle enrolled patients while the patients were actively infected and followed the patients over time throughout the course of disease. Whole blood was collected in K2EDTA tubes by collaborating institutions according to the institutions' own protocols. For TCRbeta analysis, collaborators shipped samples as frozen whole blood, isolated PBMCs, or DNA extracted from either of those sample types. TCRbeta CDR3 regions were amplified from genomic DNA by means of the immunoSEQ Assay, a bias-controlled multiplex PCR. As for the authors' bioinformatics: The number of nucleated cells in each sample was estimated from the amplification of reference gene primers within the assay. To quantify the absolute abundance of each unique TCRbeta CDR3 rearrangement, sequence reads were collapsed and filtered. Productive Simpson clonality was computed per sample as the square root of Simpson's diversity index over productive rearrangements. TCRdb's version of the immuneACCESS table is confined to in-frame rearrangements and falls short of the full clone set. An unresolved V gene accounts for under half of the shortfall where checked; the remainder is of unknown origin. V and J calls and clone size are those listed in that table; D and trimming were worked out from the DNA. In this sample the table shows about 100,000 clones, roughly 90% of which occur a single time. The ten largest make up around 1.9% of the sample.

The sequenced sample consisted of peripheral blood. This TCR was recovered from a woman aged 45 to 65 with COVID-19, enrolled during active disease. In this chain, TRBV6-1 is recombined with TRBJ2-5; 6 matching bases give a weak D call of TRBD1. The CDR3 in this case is CASSETGWGETQYF. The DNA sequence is TGTGCCAGCAGTGAAACAGGGTGGGGGGAGACCCAGTACTTC.